The 19 T cell receptor beta chains listed next were all sequenced from one sample in a study of cytomegalovirus exposure and HLA in healthy donors. Use of 60 Vbeta and 13 Jbeta primers characterized the PCR. TCRdb's table, derived via immunoSEQ multiplex PCR, lists solely in-frame clones and lacks some. The sample consists of around 170,000 clones, roughly 82% of them appearing once. Sequencing input: PBMCs. The receptors derive from a woman aged 45-60 years in good health and CMV-seropositive.

V is TRBV2 and J is TRBJ2-5; tentative D call: TRBD2 (6 bases). Trimming removed 0 bases at V and 11 bases at J, with 7 bases between. In germline, CDR1 is SNHLY, CDR2 FYNNEI. The CDR3 loop spans 11 amino acids. The DNA of the CDR3 is TGTGCCAGCAGTGAAGCAGGGAGGCAGTACTTC. As protein: CASSEAGRQYF.

This chain joins TRBV28 and TRBJ1-1; 8 bases align to TRBD1. This CDR3 is 15 amino acids long. CDR1 is MDHEN and CDR2 is SYDVKM in the germline V gene. The J segment lost 1 base and the V segment lost 6 bases, leaving 7 bases of the junction unmatched. The CDR3 spells CASSQHTGGNTEAFF. The CDR3 coding sequence is TGTGCCAGCAGCCAACACACAGGGGGGAACACTGAAGCTTTCTTT.

This clone was observed a handful of times. CDR3 amino acids: CASSLGPPRGVNEYF. In DNA, the CDR3 is TGCGCCAGCAGCTTGGGTCCTCCGCGGGGGGTTAATGAGTATTTT. The chain carries TRBV5-1 and TRBJ2-3; 8 nucleotides line up with TRBD2. After removal of 0 bases from V and 13 bases from J, the junction contained 13 bases not matched to a gene. Germline V gene lookup returns CDR1 SGHRS and CDR2 YFSETQ. The length of the CDR3 is 15 residues.

The rearrangement joins TRBV4-1 to TRBJ1-1; TRBD1 might be the D (6 bases). The length of the CDR3 is 16 residues. The germline V gene encodes CDR1 MGHRA and CDR2 YSYEKL. The V gene lost 0 bases and the J gene lost 3 bases, with 14 bases spanning the gap. Here the CDR3 reads CASSQDERGADTEAFF. The CDR3 DNA follows: TGCGCCAGCAGCCAAGATGAGCGGGGGGCCGACACTGAAGCTTTCTTT.

This clone was detected only a few times. The genes are TRBV30 and TRBJ1-4; TRBD1 is a possible D gene (6 bases). Germline loops: CDR1 GTSNPN, CDR2 SVGIG (reference sequence). Deletions cut 0 bases from V and 7 bases from J, with 12 bases between. This CDR3 is built from 14 residues. CDR3 residues: CAWSVQGSSEKLFF. CDR3 nucleotide sequence: TGTGCCTGGAGTGTACAGGGCAGTAGTGAAAAACTGTTTTTT.

This clone came up once. Sequence at one end of the junction differs from germline and may be a read error. CDR3 region: CASSLVGQGLEELFF. The CDR3 DNA sequence: TGTGCCAGCAGCTTGGTAGGGCAGGGTCTTGAAGAACTGTTTTTT. The V and J genes are TRBV7-9 and TRBJ1-4, with D perhaps TRBD1 (5 bases). Per germline, CDR1 SEHNR and CDR2 FQNEAQ (reference sequence). This CDR3 region has 15 residues.

CDR3 sequence (DNA): TGTGCCAGCAGCCCCGGACAGGCTGGTTACGAGCAGTACTTC. It is translated as CASSPGQAGYEQYF. The chain uses TRBV28 and TRBJ2-7; TRBD1 matches at 7 bases. Germline V gene lookup returns CDR1 MDHEN and CDR2 SYDVKM. The ends lost 6 bases at V and 4 bases at J; junction bases unmatched: 9. The CDR3 extends over 14 amino acids.

This chain links TRBV2 with TRBJ1-5; D call uncertain. The V gene's germline CDR1 is SNHLY and CDR2 FYNNEI. This CDR3 is built from 13 residues. V gave up 6 bases and J gave up 4 bases, with 10 bases separating them. The CDR3 protein is CASRADGNQPQHF. Here the CDR3 DNA reads TGTGCCAGCAGAGCGGACGGTAATCAGCCCCAGCATTTT.

The chain uses TRBV21-1 and TRBJ2-1; the listed D gene, TRBD2, was not tested against the DNA. TRBV21-1 is a known pseudogene. This CDR3 has 17 amino acids. CDR3 DNA sequence: TGTGCCAGCAGCAAAAAGCGGGGGGCCCCTTCCTACAATGAGCAGTTCTTC. As protein: CASSKKRGAPSYNEQFF.

The chain uses TRBV5-1 and TRBJ2-1; D is unresolved. Trimming removed 4 bases from V and 7 bases from J, with 9 bases in between. This CDR3 has 12 residues. The germline V gene encodes CDR1 SGHRS and CDR2 YFSETQ. CDR3 nucleotides: TGCGCCAGCAGCAACCCCGGGAATGAGCAGTTCTTC. Amino acids: CASSNPGNEQFF.

This sequence joins TRBV27 and TRBJ2-1; 12 bases line up with TRBD1. Germline trimming cut 6 bases from V and 7 bases from J; bases unmatched to any gene: 7. Germline CDR1 is MNHEY and CDR2 is SMNVEV (reference sequence). The CDR3 is 15 amino acids. CDR3 DNA sequence: TGTGCCAGCAGCCTTGGGACAGGGGGCATGAATGAGCAGTTCTTC. Its translation is CASSLGTGGMNEQFF.

V is TRBV6-1 and J is TRBJ2-3, with TRBD1 identical over 8 bases. The germline V gene encodes CDR1 MNHNS and CDR2 SASEGT. Trimming at V came to 7 bases and at J to 3 bases, leaving 3 bases not matched to a gene. The CDR3 loop spans 13 amino acids. This CDR3 reads CASKQGGTDTQYF. In DNA form, the CDR3 reads TGTGCCAGCAAACAGGGGGGAACAGATACGCAGTATTTT.

This chain links TRBV19 with TRBJ2-7; 8 bases line up with TRBD1. V was clipped by 6 bases and J by 4 bases; unmatched bases: 8. The CDR3 extends over 14 amino acids. Per the germline V gene, CDR1 is LNHDA and CDR2 is SQIVND (reference sequence). The CDR3 protein is CASRGTGSRYEQYF. The CDR3, as DNA: TGTGCCAGTAGGGGGACAGGCAGCAGGTACGAGCAGTACTTC.

This clone was seen only once. The identical CDR3 is also encoded by other nucleotide sequences in the sample. This chain connects TRBV28 to TRBJ1-3, with D possibly TRBD1 on 5 matching bases. Trimming removed 2 bases from V and 4 bases from J, with 12 bases in between. Germline V lookup: CDR1 MDHEN, CDR2 SYDVKM. There are 15 residues in the CDR3. The CDR3 bases are TGTGCCAGCAGTTTACCCACAGGAGTAGGAAACACCATATATTTT. Its translation is CASSLPTGVGNTIYF.

The chain joins TRBV11-2 to TRBJ1-1; 7 bases agree with TRBD1. After removal of 4 bases from V and 0 bases from J, the junction contained 5 bases not matched to a gene. Germline V gene data show CDR1 as SGHAT and CDR2 as FQNNGV. The CDR3 consists of 15 residues. CDR3 loop: CASSSRGQLNTEAFF. The CDR3 bases are TGTGCCAGCAGCTCCCGGGGACAGTTGAACACTGAAGCTTTCTTT. The full variable domain, with the rest looked up from reference TRBV11-2 and TRBJ1-1, is EAGVAQSPRYKIIEKRQSVAFWCNPISGHATLYWYQQILGQGPKLLIQFQNNGVVDDSQLPKDRFSAERLKGVDSTLKIQPAKLEDSAVYLCASSSRGQLNTEAFFGQGTRLTVV.

The gene calls are TRBV5-4 and TRBJ2-4; the D gene is possibly TRBD2 (6 bases). Trimming left V 6 bases short and J 1 base short, with 23 bases between. This CDR3 comprises 18 residues. The germline gives CDR1 SGHNT, CDR2 YYREEE (reference sequence). DNA for the CDR3: TGTGCCAGCACCCTATTGGGGTCCCCCGGGACTGCCAAAAACATTCAGTACTTC. It specifies CASTLLGSPGTAKNIQYF.

As for this clone: Within the sample, other DNA sequences also encode this same CDR3. The rearrangement joins TRBV7-8 to TRBJ1-1; D possibly corresponds to TRBD1 (5 bases). CDR3 length: 14 residues. Germline assignment: CDR1 SGHVS and CDR2 FQNEAQ. The germline V and J ends were trimmed by 1 base and 1 base, with 7 bases remaining between them. CDR3 coding DNA: TGTGCCAGCAGCTTAGGTACAGGGAACACTGAAGCTTTCTTT. Translation: CASSLGTGNTEAFF.

The rearrangement uses TRBV18 and TRBJ2-7, with a tentative D call TRBD1 (6 bases). Germline V gene sequence: CDR1 KGHSH, CDR2 LQKENI. V shed 1 base and J shed 0 bases, with 10 bases lying between them. CDR3 length equals 15 residues. The CDR3 coding sequence is TGTGCCAGCTCACCACGGGGGCTGAGCTCCTACGAGCAGTACTTC. This codes for CASSPRGLSSYEQYF.

This chain connects TRBV18 to TRBJ1-3; D perhaps matches TRBD1 (6 bases). CDR1 and CDR2 (germline): KGHSH, LQKENI. This CDR3 region has 16 residues. Trimming took 6 bases from V and 0 from J, leaving 15 bases between them. CDR3 loop: CASSPWTESSGNTIYF. Here the CDR3 DNA reads TGTGCCAGCTCGCCCTGGACAGAAAGCTCTGGAAACACCATATATTTT.